This section outlines one T cell receptor beta chain sequence together with its context. In germline, CDR1 is SQVTM, CDR2 ANQGSEA. This CDR3 is 12 amino acids long. The V gene lost 3 bases and the J gene lost 6 bases, with 11 bases spanning the gap. This sample was included in a study of blood T cells in healthy people across ages. PCR was performed a second time for about 6 to 12 cycles using a sample-barcoded 5' primer and a J-beta primer mix. TCRdb re-called the 5' RACE reads with MiXCR, one entry per CDR3 protein. The data show under 2,000,000 distinct CDR3 sequences, 40% to 55% seen once. J is TRBJ1-2 and V is TRBV29-1, with D hard to call. This clonotype was obtained from a woman aged 40 to 55 in good health. Material: blood. In DNA, the CDR3 is TGCAGCGTTGACGAAGGGATCAATGGCTACACCTTC. Its translation is CSVDEGINGYTF.